This entry lists 3 T cell receptor beta chains sequenced from one sample in a study of blood T cell repertoires in COVID-19. Clones were read by immunoSEQ multiplex PCR, and TCRdb kept only the in-frame ones, dropping some. The repertoire has about 170,000 clones, 84% of them found once; the top ten carry roughly 2.7%. Sequencing input: peripheral blood. The receptor source for this set is a woman older than 75 with COVID-19, enrolled during active disease.

This clone was seen a handful of times. The chain couples TRBV7-9 to TRBJ2-1; D might be TRBD1 (6 bases). This CDR3 spans 13 amino acids. CDR1 SEHNR and CDR2 FQNEAQ come from the germline V gene (reference sequence). Trimming removed 4 bases at V and 10 bases at J, with 14 bases between. The CDR3 DNA reads TGTGCCAGCAGCTCGCAGGGGTTGAGCGAGCAGTTCTTC. Protein product: CASSSQGLSEQFF.

V gene TRBV9 combines with J gene TRBJ1-1; the D is unclear. From germline, CDR1 is SGDLS and CDR2 YYNGEE. The CDR3 runs to 14 residues. V was pared by 0 bases and J by 0 bases, with 6 bases between. The chain's CDR3 is CASSVGGMNTEAFF. CDR3 in DNA: TGTGCCAGCAGCGTAGGCGGAATGAACACTGAAGCTTTCTTT. Based on the CDR3 plus reference TRBV9 and TRBJ1-1, the full variable domain is DSGVTQTPKHLITATGQRVTLRCSPRSGDLSVYWYQQSLDQGLQFLIQYYNGEERAKGNILERFSAQQFPDLHSELNLSSLELGDSALYFCASSVGGMNTEAFFGQGTRLTVV.

Details on this clone: One end of the junction fails to match germline, which may point to a read error. The rearrangement joins TRBV18 to TRBJ2-7; D possibly corresponds to TRBD2 (5 bases). CDR3 size: 12 residues. Germline V CDR1 and CDR2: KGHSH, LQKENI. CDR3 DNA sequence: TGTGCCAGTTCACTCGGACTCGACGAGCAGTACTTC. Encoded protein: CASSLGLDEQYF.